The TCR beta chain described here comes from a study of CD4 T cells in relation to SARS-CoV-2 and coronaviruses. Study-wide context: The restricting HLA molecule for shared crossreactive spike epitopes was mapped.

Notes on the study in general: The cross-reactivity analysis covered only spike protein, not other viral proteins. Approximately 65% of donors had memory CD4+ clonotypes crossrecognizing SARS-CoV-2 and common cold coronavirus spike. Pre-pandemic and post-infection samples never came from the same donor.

Points on this clone: What it binds is not known.

CD4+ T cells from unexposed donors were obtained before the COVID-19 pandemic (2011-2018). The cells were cultured for about ten days before CD4+ T cells were isolated. The germline CDR1 and CDR2 sequences are KGHDR and SFDVKD. After removal of 2 bases from V and 4 bases from J, the junction contained 19 bases not matched to a gene. The CDR3 consists of 23 residues. Assay used: immunoSEQ multiplex PCR; TCRdb lists only in-frame clones, some missing. The table includes 24,000 or so clones, around 78% detected once. The rearrangement links TRBV24-1 to TRBJ2-1, with 16 bases aligning to TRBD2. The sample comprised CD4+ T cells from PBMCs, cultured in vitro. The sequence was obtained from a human donor in good health. The CDR3 DNA reads as TGTGCCACCAGTGATTCACTTTTGGGGGTTGGGACTAGCGGGAGGGCCGGTTACAATGAGCAGTTCTTC. Encoded protein: CATSDSLLGVGTSGRAGYNEQFF.